This section outlines one T cell receptor beta chain sequence together with its context. The CDR3 is made up of 18 amino acids. Germline trimming cut 3 bases from V and 5 bases from J; bases unmatched to any gene: 16. Germline CDR1 SGHDT, CDR2 YYEEEE. This record belongs to a study of cytomegalovirus exposure and HLA in healthy donors. The PCR had 60 Vbeta and 13 Jbeta primers. The assay was immunoSEQ multiplex PCR, and TCRdb's table has in-frame clones only and misses some. Of about 130,000 clones in the sample, around 80% were seen once. V gene TRBV5-6 combines with J gene TRBJ2-2; 7 bases are shared with TRBD1. The sequence derives from a man aged 30 to 39 in good health and CMV-seronegative. The sequencing input was PBMCs. In DNA form, the CDR3 reads TGTGCCAGCAGCTCCCGCGGGTGGGGACAGACCTGGACCGGGGAGCTGTTTTTT. Translating it yields CASSSRGWGQTWTGELFF.